One and the same sample provided the 3 T cell receptor beta chains below, sequenced in a study of cytotoxic CD8 clonotypes in ibrutinib-treated CLL. Libraries were prepared by immunoSEQ multiplex PCR; TCRdb keeps only in-frame clonotypes and omits some of them. The data show about 140,000 clones, more than 75% seen once. Sequenced here: PBMCs, sampled after 36 months of ibrutinib treatment. The receptors stem from a human donor with chronic lymphocytic leukemia.

This clone occurred once. This chain connects TRBV7-9 to TRBJ1-1, with 7 bases identical to TRBD1. Germline V lookup: CDR1 SEHNR, CDR2 FQNEAQ (reference sequence). J was trimmed by 0 bases and V by 5 bases; bases with no gene match: 6. The CDR3 covers 15 residues. For the CDR3, the DNA is TGTGCCAGCAGCGTTTGGACAGGTGTGAACACTGAAGCTTTCTTT. It encodes CASSVWTGVNTEAFF.

The chain has TRBV27 and TRBJ2-5; no reliable D call. Trimming took 3 bases from V and 5 from J, leaving 10 bases between them. This CDR3 is built from 13 residues. CDR1 and CDR2 (germline): MNHEY, SMNVEV (reference sequence). The CDR3 sequence: CASSFGRKETQYF. The CDR3 DNA is TGTGCCAGCAGTTTTGGTCGAAAGGAGACCCAGTACTTC.

This rearrangement joins TRBV5-8 to TRBJ1-4; D is ambiguous. The CDR3 is 15 residues long. Germline lookup yields CDR1 SGHTS and CDR2 YDEGEE. V lost 0 bases and J lost 0, with 6 bases in between. The CDR3 sequence is CASSLAFATNEKLFF. CDR3 in DNA: TGTGCCAGCAGCTTGGCCTTTGCAACTAATGAAAAACTGTTTTTT. Full variable domain (missing parts from reference TRBV5-8 and TRBJ1-4): EAGVTQSPTHLIKTRGQQATLRCSPISGHTSVYWYQQALGLGLQFLLWYDEGEERNRGNFPPRFSGRQFPNYSSELNVNALELEDSALYLCASSLAFATNEKLFFGSGTQLSVL.